The next 26 T cell receptor beta chains were all read from a single sample in a study of T cell responses to AZD1222 COVID-19 vaccine. Measured with immunoSEQ multiplex PCR; TCRdb has only the in-frame clones, and not every one. This table holds about 99,000 clones, roughly 88% found once. Sequencing used peripheral blood, obtained on day 0 of AZD1222 vaccination. Receptors originate from an adult in good health.

The genes are TRBV2 and TRBJ1-2; D is perhaps TRBD1 (5 bases). The V and J ends lost 2 bases and 7 bases respectively, with 14 bases between them. Germline V gene sequence: CDR1 SNHLY, CDR2 FYNNEI. The CDR3 is 14 residues long. CDR3 protein: CASSETRVRRGYTF. CDR3 nucleotide sequence: TGTGCCAGCAGTGAAACCAGGGTTAGACGTGGCTACACCTTC.

The rearrangement links TRBV15 to TRBJ2-2; the D call may be TRBD1 or TRBD2 (5 bases each). Germline-derived CDR1 and CDR2 are LNHNV and YYDKDF (reference sequence). Trimming took 8 bases from V and 3 from J, leaving 13 bases between them. This CDR3 has 14 amino acids. In DNA form, the CDR3 reads TGTGCCACCGGGACCGGGGCGGACACCGGGGAGCTGTTTTTT. The encoded protein is CATGTGADTGELFF.

This clone appeared a single time. The rearrangement uses TRBV5-1 and TRBJ1-2, with a tentative D call TRBD1 (6 bases). This CDR3 contains 15 residues. Germline CDR1 and CDR2: SGHRS and YFSETQ. Trimming left V 0 bases short and J 0 bases short, with 9 bases between. The CDR3 region is CASSLGDTPNYGYTF. CDR3 DNA: TGCGCCAGCAGCTTGGGGGACACCCCTAACTATGGCTACACCTTC.

The V gene is TRBV28, the J gene TRBJ2-7, with TRBD1 matching over 7 bases. CDR1 is MDHEN, CDR2 SYDVKM, per germline. Trimming took 5 bases from V and 7 from J; bases not matched to a gene: 5. The CDR3 spans 12 residues. Here the CDR3 reads CASSKQGREQYF. The CDR3, as DNA: TGTGCCAGCAGTAAACAGGGGAGAGAGCAGTACTTC.

The rearrangement uses TRBV5-1 and TRBJ2-7; D may be TRBD1 (6 bases). The CDR3 totals 19 residues. Germline-derived CDR1 and CDR2 are SGHRS and YFSETQ. V lost 1 base, J lost 2 bases, and 25 bases lay in between. The CDR3 spells CASSLRETGPYEKPYEQYF. DNA of the CDR3: TGCGCCAGCAGCTTGAGGGAGACAGGACCCTACGAGAAACCCTACGAGCAGTACTTC.

CDR3 DNA: TGTGCCATCATGGGGGGCGACTATGGCTACACCTTC. As protein: CAIMGGDYGYTF. The genes are TRBV10-3 and TRBJ1-2, with TRBD1 as a possible D gene (6 bases). Trimming cost V 7 bases and J 3 bases, with 9 bases left between them. Germline V gives CDR1 ENHRY, CDR2 SYGVKD. This CDR3 has 12 amino acids.

This chain uses TRBV10-1 with TRBJ2-3; 12 bases are shared with TRBD2. Germline assignment: CDR1 WNHNN and CDR2 SYGVQD (reference sequence). Germline trimming cut 8 bases from V and 0 bases from J; bases unmatched to any gene: 6. The CDR3 contains 16 residues. The CDR3 loop reads CASGRTSGDSTDTQYF. CDR3 DNA: TGCGCCAGCGGACGGACTAGCGGGGATAGCACAGATACGCAGTATTTT.

The rearrangement links TRBV2 to TRBJ1-1; D is undetermined. The V and J ends lost 3 bases and 10 bases respectively, with 12 bases between them. CDR1 and CDR2 from the germline V gene are SNHLY and FYNNEI. This CDR3 region has 12 residues. CDR3 residues: CASSDRTSVAFF. The CDR3 DNA reads as TGTGCCAGCAGTGACAGGACGAGTGTAGCTTTCTTT.

This clone was counted once. The chain has TRBV24-1 and TRBJ1-2; the D gene is possibly TRBD1 (6 bases). The germline V and J ends were trimmed by 4 bases and 0 bases, with 17 bases remaining between them. The CDR3 has 17 residues. Looked up from germline, CDR1 is KGHDR and CDR2 is SFDVKD. The CDR3 bases are TGTGCCACCAGTGACTCGACAGGACCTTTAGCTAACTATGGCTACACCTTC. Its protein product is CATSDSTGPLANYGYTF.

This sequence joins TRBV6-1 and TRBJ2-5; D possibly corresponds to TRBD2 (6 bases). The germline V gene has CDR1 MNHNS and CDR2 SASEGT. The CDR3 spans 17 residues. V was clipped by 4 bases and J by 5 bases, with 23 bases between them. The CDR3 is CASSGSGLNFGRETQYF. CDR3 DNA sequence: TGTGCCAGCAGTGGTTCGGGACTCAACTTCGGTCGGGAGACCCAGTACTTC.

The chain uses TRBV28 and TRBJ1-3; D ambiguous. The V gene lost 6 bases and the J gene lost 6 bases, with 18 bases spanning the gap. The CDR3 extends over 15 amino acids. Looked up from germline, CDR1 is MDHEN and CDR2 is SYDVKM. The CDR3 DNA reads as TGTGCCAGCAGCCTTCAGGAGAAGATTGCAAACACCATATATTTT. It specifies CASSLQEKIANTIYF. The complete variable domain, with remaining parts taken from reference TRBV28 and TRBJ1-3, reads DVKVTQSSRYLVKRTGEKVFLECVQDMDHENMFWYRQDPGLGLRLIYFSYDVKMKEKGDIPEGYSVSREKKERFSLILESASTNQTSMYLCASSLQEKIANTIYFGEGSWLTVV.

The J gene is TRBJ1-2, the V gene TRBV18; D is unclear. The CDR3 runs 14 residues. Germline assignment: CDR1 KGHSH and CDR2 LQKENI. V was trimmed by 2 bases and J by 1 base, leaving 8 bases between them. CDR3 residues: CASSPALLNYGYTF. DNA for the CDR3: TGTGCCAGCTCACCAGCCTTACTTAACTATGGCTACACCTTC.

The rearrangement uses TRBV6-5 and TRBJ1-1; 9 nucleotides match TRBD1. This CDR3 is built from 14 residues. CDR1 and CDR2 (germline): MNHEY, SVGAGI. Losses at the gene ends were 6 bases for V and 6 bases for J; bases not matched to a gene: 8. The CDR3 sequence: CASRLGTGRAEAFF. The CDR3 DNA follows: TGTGCCAGCAGGCTCGGGACAGGGAGGGCTGAAGCTTTCTTT.

This chain uses TRBV19 with TRBJ2-5; TRBD1 might be the D (5 bases). Germline V gives CDR1 LNHDA, CDR2 SQIVND (reference sequence). The V end lost 3 bases, the J end lost 1 base, and 12 bases lay between the germline ends. This CDR3 region has 15 residues. The CDR3 loop is CASSIGTQGQETQYF. The CDR3 DNA reads as TGTGCCAGTAGTATTGGTACGCAGGGCCAAGAGACCCAGTACTTC.

This clone was found a few times. The chain recombines TRBV4-1 with TRBJ1-3, with D unclear. V was cut by 3 bases and J by 0 bases, with 9 bases left in between. Germline CDR1 reads MGHRA; CDR2 reads YSYEKL. The CDR3 is made up of 15 amino acids. CDR3 region: CASSHPGSSGNTIYF. The CDR3 DNA reads as TGCGCCAGCAGCCACCCAGGTAGCTCTGGAAACACCATATATTTT.

The rearrangement joins TRBV4-2 to TRBJ1-1; D call uncertain. This CDR3 is 15 amino acids long. Trimming left V 0 bases short and J 0 bases short, with 8 bases between. CDR1 LGHNA and CDR2 YNFKEQ come from the germline V gene. CDR3 amino acids: CASSQDITVNTEAFF. DNA of the CDR3: TGTGCCAGCAGCCAAGACATTACCGTGAACACTGAAGCTTTCTTT.

CDR3 nucleotides: TGTGCCAGCAGTCCCCACGCGACAGAATTTGCTGAAGCTTTCTTT. Translated: CASSPHATEFAEAFF. This chain connects TRBV6-5 to TRBJ1-1, with D possibly being TRBD1 (5 bases). Germline CDR1 reads MNHEY; CDR2 reads SVGAGI. V lost 5 bases and J lost 6, with 19 bases in between. CDR3 length: 15 residues.

The chain uses TRBV9 and TRBJ2-2; 8 nucleotides match TRBD1. The germline V gene encodes CDR1 SGDLS and CDR2 YYNGEE. J was trimmed by 0 bases and V by 4 bases; bases with no gene match: 8. The CDR3 covers 17 residues. The chain's CDR3 is CASSHGVGQANTGELFF. CDR3 nucleotides: TGTGCCAGCAGCCATGGGGTGGGACAGGCGAACACCGGGGAGCTGTTTTTT. Drawing the rest from reference TRBV9 and TRBJ2-2, the complete variable domain is DSGVTQTPKHLITATGQRVTLRCSPRSGDLSVYWYQQSLDQGLQFLIQYYNGEERAKGNILERFSAQQFPDLHSELNLSSLELGDSALYFCASSHGVGQANTGELFFGEGSRLTVL.

V and J are TRBV5-1 and TRBJ1-2; 8 bases are a match to TRBD1. CDR3 length equals 14 residues. V lost 0 bases, J lost 4 bases, and 2 bases stayed unmatched. Germline CDR1 is SGHRS and CDR2 is YFSETQ. This chain's CDR3 is CASSLVGQGYGYTF. The CDR3, as DNA: TGCGCCAGCAGCTTGGTTGGACAGGGCTATGGCTACACCTTC.

V usage is TRBV5-1 and J usage is TRBJ1-6; D unclear. Trimming stripped 3 bases from V and 2 bases from J, with 6 bases between. This CDR3 is 14 amino acids long. CDR1 and CDR2 (germline): SGHRS, YFSETQ. CDR3: CASSYGPYNSPLHF. The CDR3 nucleotides are TGCGCCAGCAGCTACGGACCCTATAATTCACCCCTCCACTTT.

This clone came up a few times. The chain uses TRBV2 and TRBJ2-5; possibly TRBD1 or TRBD2 for D (6 bases each). Deletions cut 7 bases from V and 10 bases from J, with 13 bases between. Germline assignment: CDR1 SNHLY and CDR2 FYNNEI. This CDR3 region has 11 residues. The CDR3 spells CASMEEGDQYF. In nucleotides, the CDR3 is TGTGCCAGCATGGAGGAGGGGGACCAGTACTTC.

The table lists this clone with a count of one. The CDR3 nucleotides are TGTGCCAGCTCACCATTGATGACAGGGGAAGGAAACACCATATATTTT. This gives the protein CASSPLMTGEGNTIYF. The chain is built from TRBV18 and TRBJ1-3; 8 positions agree with TRBD1. The CDR3 length is 16 residues. V shed 2 bases and J 4 bases; nucleotides not matched to a gene: 7. Germline CDR1 KGHSH, CDR2 LQKENI.

This rearrangement joins TRBV2 to TRBJ1-1; D not resolved. Germline values: CDR1 SNHLY, CDR2 FYNNEI. The CDR3 runs to 14 residues. V gave up 7 bases and J gave up 0 bases, with 12 bases separating them. CDR3 sequence: CASKPQGLNTEAFF. CDR3 sequence (DNA): TGTGCCAGCAAGCCCCAAGGGCTGAACACTGAAGCTTTCTTT.

The chain is built from TRBV6-1 and TRBJ2-5; 13 bases line up with TRBD2. CDR1 and CDR2 from the germline V gene are MNHNS and SASEGT. The V gene end was trimmed by 6 bases and the J gene end by 10 bases; junction bases not matched to a gene: 11. This CDR3 has 15 amino acids. The CDR3 spells CASSFSGTSGEGQYF. CDR3 nucleotides: TGTGCCAGCAGCTTCAGTGGGACTAGCGGGGAGGGCCAGTACTTC.

This clone was counted once. This chain connects TRBV28 to TRBJ1-5, with D hard to call. Trimming shortened V by 3 bases and J by 8 bases, and 17 bases separated the two germline ends. The CDR3 runs 15 residues. Germline values: CDR1 MDHEN, CDR2 SYDVKM. CDR3 region: CASSFLIRSREPQHF. CDR3 nucleotides: TGTGCCAGCAGTTTTTTAATTAGGAGCCGTGAGCCCCAGCATTTT.

The chain employs TRBV19 and TRBJ2-7; D is unclear. In germline, CDR1 is LNHDA, CDR2 SQIVND (reference sequence). This CDR3 is 13 amino acids long. The ends were cut back, 3 bases at V and 3 bases at J, with 9 bases in the middle. The CDR3 is CASSISGHYEQYF. CDR3 coding DNA: TGTGCCAGTAGTATTTCGGGCCACTACGAGCAGTACTTC.